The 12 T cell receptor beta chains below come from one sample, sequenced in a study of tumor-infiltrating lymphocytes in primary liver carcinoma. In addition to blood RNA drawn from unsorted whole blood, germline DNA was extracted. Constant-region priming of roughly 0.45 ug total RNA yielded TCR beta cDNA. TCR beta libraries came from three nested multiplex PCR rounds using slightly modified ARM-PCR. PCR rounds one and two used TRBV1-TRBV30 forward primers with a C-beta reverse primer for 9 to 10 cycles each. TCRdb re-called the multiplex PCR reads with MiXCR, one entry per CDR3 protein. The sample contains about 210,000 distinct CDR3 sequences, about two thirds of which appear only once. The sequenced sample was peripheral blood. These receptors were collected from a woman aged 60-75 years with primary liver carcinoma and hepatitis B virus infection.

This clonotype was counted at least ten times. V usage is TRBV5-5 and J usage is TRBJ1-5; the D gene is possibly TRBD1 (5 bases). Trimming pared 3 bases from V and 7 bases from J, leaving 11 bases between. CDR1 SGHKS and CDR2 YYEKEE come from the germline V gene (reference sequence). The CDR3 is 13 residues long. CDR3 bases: TGTGCCAGCAGCTCCCAGGGCGTGCAGCCCCAGCATTTT. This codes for CASSSQGVQPQHF.

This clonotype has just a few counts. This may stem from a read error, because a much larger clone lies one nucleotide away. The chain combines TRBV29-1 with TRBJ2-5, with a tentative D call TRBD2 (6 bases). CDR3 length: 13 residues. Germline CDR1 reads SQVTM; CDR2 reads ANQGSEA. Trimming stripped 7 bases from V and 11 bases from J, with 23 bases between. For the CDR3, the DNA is TGCAGCGGGGACCAGCTCGGAGGGATACAGCAGTACTTC. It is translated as CSGDQLGGIQQYF.

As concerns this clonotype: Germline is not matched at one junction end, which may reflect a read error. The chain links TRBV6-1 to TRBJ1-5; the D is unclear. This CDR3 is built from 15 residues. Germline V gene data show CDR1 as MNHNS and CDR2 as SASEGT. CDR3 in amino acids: CASSASIGSNQPEHF. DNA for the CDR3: TGTGCTAGCAGTGCCTCTATAGGGAGCAATCAGCCCGAGCATTTT.

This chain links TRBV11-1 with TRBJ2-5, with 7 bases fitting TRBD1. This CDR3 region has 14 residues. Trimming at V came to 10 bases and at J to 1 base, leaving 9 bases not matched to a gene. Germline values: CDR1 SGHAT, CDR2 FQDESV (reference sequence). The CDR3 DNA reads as TGTGCCAACACCTGGACAGGCCTCCAAGAGACCCAGTACTTC. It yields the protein CANTWTGLQETQYF.

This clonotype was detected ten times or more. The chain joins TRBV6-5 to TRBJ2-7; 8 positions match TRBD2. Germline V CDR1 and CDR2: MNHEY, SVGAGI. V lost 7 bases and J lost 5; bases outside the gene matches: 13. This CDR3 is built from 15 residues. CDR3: CASKALQGLVDEQYF. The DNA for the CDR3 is TGTGCCAGCAAAGCCTTACAGGGACTAGTCGACGAGCAGTACTTC.

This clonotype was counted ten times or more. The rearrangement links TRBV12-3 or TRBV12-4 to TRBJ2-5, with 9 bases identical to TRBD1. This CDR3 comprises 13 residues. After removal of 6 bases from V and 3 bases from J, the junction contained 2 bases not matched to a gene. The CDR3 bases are TGTGCCAGCAGCCGGACAGGGGAAGAGACCCAGTACTTC. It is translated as CASSRTGEETQYF.

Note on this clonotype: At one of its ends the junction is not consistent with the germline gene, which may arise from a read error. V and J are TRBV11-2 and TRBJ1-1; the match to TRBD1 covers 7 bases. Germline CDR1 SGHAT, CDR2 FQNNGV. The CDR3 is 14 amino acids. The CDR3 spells CASSLRQGGSEAIF. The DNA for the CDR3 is TGTGCCAGCAGCTTACGACAGGGCGGGAGTGAAGCTATCTTT.

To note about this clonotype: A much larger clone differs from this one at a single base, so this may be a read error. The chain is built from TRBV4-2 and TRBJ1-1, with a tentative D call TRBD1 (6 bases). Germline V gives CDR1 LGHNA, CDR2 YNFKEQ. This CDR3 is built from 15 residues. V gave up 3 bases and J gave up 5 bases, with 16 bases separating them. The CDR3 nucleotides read TGTGCCAGCAGCCACCGAGGAGAGGGGGGGACTGAAGCTTTCTTT. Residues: CASSHRGEGGTEAFF.

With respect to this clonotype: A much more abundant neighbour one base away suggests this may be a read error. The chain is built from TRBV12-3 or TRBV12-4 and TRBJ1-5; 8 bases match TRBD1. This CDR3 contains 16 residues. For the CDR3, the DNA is TGTGTCAGCAGTTTGGCAGGGGGCCAGGGCAATCAGCCCCAGCATTTT. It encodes CVSSLAGGQGNQPQHF.

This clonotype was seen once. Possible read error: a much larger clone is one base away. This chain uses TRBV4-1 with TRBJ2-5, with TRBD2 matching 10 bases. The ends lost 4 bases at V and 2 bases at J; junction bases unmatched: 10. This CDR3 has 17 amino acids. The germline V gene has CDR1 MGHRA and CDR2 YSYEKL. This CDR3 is CASSREGLAQRQETQYF. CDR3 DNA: TGCGCCAGCAGCCGGGAGGGACTAGCGCAGAGGCAAGAGACCCAGTACTTC.

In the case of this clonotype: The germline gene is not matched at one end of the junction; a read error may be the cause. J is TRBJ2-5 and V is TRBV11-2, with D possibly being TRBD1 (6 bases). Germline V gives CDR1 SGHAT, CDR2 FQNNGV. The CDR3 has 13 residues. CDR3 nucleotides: TGTGCCAGCAGCCTAGATGGTTGGGGGCGCGAATACTTC. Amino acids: CASSLDGWGREYF.

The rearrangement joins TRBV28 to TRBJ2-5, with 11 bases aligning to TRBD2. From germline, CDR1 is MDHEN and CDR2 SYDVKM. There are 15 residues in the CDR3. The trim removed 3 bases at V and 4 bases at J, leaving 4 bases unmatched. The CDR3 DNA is TGTGCCAGCAGTTTGGGACTAGCGGTCCGAGAGACCCAGTACTTC. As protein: CASSLGLAVRETQYF.